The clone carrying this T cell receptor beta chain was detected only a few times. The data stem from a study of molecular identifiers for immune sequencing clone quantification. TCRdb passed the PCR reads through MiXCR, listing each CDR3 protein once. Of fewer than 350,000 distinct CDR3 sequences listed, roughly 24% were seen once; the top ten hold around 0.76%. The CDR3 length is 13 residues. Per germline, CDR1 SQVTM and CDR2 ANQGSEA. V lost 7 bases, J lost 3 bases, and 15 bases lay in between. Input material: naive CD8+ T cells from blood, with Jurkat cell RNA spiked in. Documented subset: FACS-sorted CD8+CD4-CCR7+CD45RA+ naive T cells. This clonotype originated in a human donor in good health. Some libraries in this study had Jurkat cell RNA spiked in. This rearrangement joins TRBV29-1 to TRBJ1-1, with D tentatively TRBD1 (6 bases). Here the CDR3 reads CSGGRDIYTEAFF. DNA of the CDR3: TGCAGCGGGGGGAGGGACATTTACACTGAAGCTTTCTTT.